The source of this T cell receptor beta chain is a study of cytomegalovirus exposure and HLA in healthy donors. In the study overall: Genetic ancestry analysis placed 81% of the approximately 400 donors that were genotyped in the Caucasian-associated cluster. Study-wide results and caveats: A later analysis revealed that TCR association rates differed between HLA loci, peaking at DRB1 and bottoming out at HLA-C. Near-uniform donor sequencing depth was presumed by presence/absence analyses. The sole available immune exposure information was CMV serostatus.

CDR1 and CDR2 (germline): SGHTA, FQGNSA. This CDR3 has 13 amino acids. V was trimmed by 2 bases and J by 5 bases, leaving 10 bases between them. A multiplex PCR was run with 60 Vbeta primers and 13 Jbeta primers. Measured with immunoSEQ multiplex PCR; TCRdb has only the in-frame clones, and not every one. The sample gives around 61,000 clones, around 90% of which show up once; over 1.2% is in the top ten. As for this clone: Its specificity is not known.

The sequencing input was PBMCs. This TCR was sampled from a man younger than 40 in good health and CMV-seropositive. V gene TRBV7-2 combines with J gene TRBJ2-7; possibly TRBD1 for D (5 bases). CDR3 region: CASSLPGFDEQYF. The CDR3 bases are TGTGCCAGCAGCTTACCAGGGTTCGACGAGCAGTACTTC.